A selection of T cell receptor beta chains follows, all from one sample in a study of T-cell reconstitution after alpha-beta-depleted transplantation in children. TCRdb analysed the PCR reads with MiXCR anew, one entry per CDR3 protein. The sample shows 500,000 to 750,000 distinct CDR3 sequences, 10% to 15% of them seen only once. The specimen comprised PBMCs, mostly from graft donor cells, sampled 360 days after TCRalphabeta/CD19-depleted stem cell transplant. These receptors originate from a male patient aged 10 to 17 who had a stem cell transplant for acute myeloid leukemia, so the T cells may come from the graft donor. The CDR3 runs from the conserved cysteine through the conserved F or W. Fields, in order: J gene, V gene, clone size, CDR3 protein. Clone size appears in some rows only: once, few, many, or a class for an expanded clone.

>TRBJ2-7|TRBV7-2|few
CASSLGWRDTDEQYF
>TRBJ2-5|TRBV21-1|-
CASLPGTRVEATQYF
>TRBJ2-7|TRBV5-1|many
CASSLEVRTYEQYF
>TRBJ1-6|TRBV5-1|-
CASSLVWDSPLHF
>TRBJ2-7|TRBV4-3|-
CASSLRGGTEQYF
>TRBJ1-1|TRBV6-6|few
CASSLQGGPEAFF
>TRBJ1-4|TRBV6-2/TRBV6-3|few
CASSPRWSPTYEKLFF
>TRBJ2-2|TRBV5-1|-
CASSPLGGPNTGELFF
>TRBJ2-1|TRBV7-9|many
CASSFLARNEQFF
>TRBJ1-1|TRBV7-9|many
CASSVTGGTEAFF
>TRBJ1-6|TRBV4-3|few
CASSQADTIGNSPLHF
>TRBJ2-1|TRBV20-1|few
CSASLMTGNEQFF
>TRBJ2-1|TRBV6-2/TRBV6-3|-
CASSDTGVPYNEQFF
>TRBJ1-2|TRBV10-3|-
CAISELQLGYTF
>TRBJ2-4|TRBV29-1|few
CSVRLRRPKNIQYF
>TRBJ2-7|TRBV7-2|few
CASSLAGTSANDEQYF
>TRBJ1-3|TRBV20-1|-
CSASPGGLGNTIYF
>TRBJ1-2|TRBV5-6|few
CASSSTGHGYTF
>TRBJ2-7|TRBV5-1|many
CASSLESYEQYF
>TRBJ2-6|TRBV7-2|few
CASSSGIANVLTF
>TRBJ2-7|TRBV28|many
CASSLSLGLYEQYF
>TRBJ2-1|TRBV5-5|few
CASSSNLIAVGPRDEQFF
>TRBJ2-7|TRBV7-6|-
CASSLLASGSWNEQYF
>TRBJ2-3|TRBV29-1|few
CSVESWGNEAQYF
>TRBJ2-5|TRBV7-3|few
CASSLIAGEGRETQYF
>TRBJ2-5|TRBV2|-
CASNVQGIQETQYF
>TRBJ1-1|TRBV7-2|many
CASSLIPQGDTEAFF
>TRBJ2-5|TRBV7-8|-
CASSPLGGAYQETQYF